This TCR beta chain was profiled in a study of human T cells and chemical hapten exposure. MiXCR, run by TCRdb on the RACE reads, gives a single entry per CDR3 protein. The data contain 340,000 or so distinct CDR3 sequences, around 6.9% of them singletons. As for time point: patch test 1, 2 weeks after DPC sensitization. Treatment in this sample: therapeutic diphenylcyclopropenone sensitization with weekly scalp DPC. This clonotype was seen more than once but under ten times. From germline, CDR1 is SGHTA and CDR2 FQGNSA. With 2 bases removed from V and 6 bases from J, the gap between germline ends came to 10 bases. The CDR3 spans 13 residues.

This TCR came from a woman between 18 and 29 years old with alopecia areata. Some clones in this sample may be carry-over from other donors' samples. This chain uses TRBV7-2 with TRBJ1-2; D is possibly TRBD1 (5 bases). Sequencing was performed on whole blood, taken in connection with sensitization to the hapten diphenylcyclopropenone (DPC). CDR3 sequence: CASSLRGVNGYTF. The CDR3 region has the DNA TGTGCCAGCAGCTTACGGGGGGTAAATGGCTACACCTTC.